This T cell receptor beta chain was documented in a study of T cell changes during pregnancy in multiple sclerosis. This table comes from immunoSEQ multiplex PCR, and its TCRdb copy is limited to in-frame clones, with some not included. The table includes around 15,000 clones, more than 70% detected once. The germline CDR1 and CDR2 sequences are SEHNR and FQNEAQ (reference sequence). V lost 2 bases and J 2 bases, leaving 16 bases between the germline ends. This CDR3 spans 17 amino acids. This chain uses TRBV7-9 with TRBJ1-5, with D uncertain. This TCR derives from a female donor in good health, enrolled as a control in a pregnancy study. The material was CD8+ T cells from peripheral blood mononuclear cells, obtained in the third trimester of pregnancy. CDR3 sequence: CASSLPPTTRGNQPQHF. The CDR3 coding sequence is TGTGCCAGCAGCTTACCCCCGACCACACGGGGCAATCAGCCCCAGCATTTT.